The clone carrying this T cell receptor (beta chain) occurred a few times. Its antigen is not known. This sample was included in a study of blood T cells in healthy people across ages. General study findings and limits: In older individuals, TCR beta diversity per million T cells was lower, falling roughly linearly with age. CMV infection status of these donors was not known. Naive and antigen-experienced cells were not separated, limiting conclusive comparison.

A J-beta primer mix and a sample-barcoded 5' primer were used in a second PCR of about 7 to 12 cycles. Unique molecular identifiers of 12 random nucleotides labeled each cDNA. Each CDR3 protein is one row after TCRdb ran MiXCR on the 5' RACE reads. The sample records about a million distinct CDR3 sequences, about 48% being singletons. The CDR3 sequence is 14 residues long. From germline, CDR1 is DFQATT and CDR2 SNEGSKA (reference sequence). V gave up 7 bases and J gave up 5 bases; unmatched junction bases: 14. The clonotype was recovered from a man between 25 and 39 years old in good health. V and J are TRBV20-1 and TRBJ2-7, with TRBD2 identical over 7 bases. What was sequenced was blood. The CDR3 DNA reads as TGCAGTGTCCCTCCCCTAGCGGCGCTTGACGAGCAGTACTTC. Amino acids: CSVPPLAALDEQYF.